Following are 24 T cell receptor beta chains from one sample sequenced in a study of blood T cell repertoires in COVID-19. TCRdb's copy holds only in-frame clones and misses some; the assay was immunoSEQ multiplex PCR. The sample holds 200,000 to 250,000 clones; roughly 92% are singletons and the top ten take 0.75% to 1%. Specimen: peripheral blood. All receptors derive from a man in his 60s with COVID-19, enrolled during active disease.

J is TRBJ2-3 and V is TRBV2; D unresolved. The CDR3 is 13 residues long. CDR1 is SNHLY, CDR2 FYNNEI, per germline. V gave up 2 bases and J gave up 1 base, with 4 bases separating them. The CDR3 coding sequence is TGTGCCAGCAGTGAAACAGGCACAGATACGCAGTATTTT. Its protein product is CASSETGTDTQYF. Full variable domain (outside the CDR3, taken from reference TRBV2 and TRBJ2-3): EPEVTQTPSHQVTQMGQEVILRCVPISNHLYFYWYRQILGQKVEFLVSFYNNEISEKSEIFDDQFSVERPDGSNFTLKIRSTKLEDSAMYFCASSETGTDTQYFGPGTRLTVL.

The chain employs TRBV9 and TRBJ2-3; unclear D gene. Germline V CDR1 and CDR2: SGDLS, YYNGEE. The CDR3 is 14 amino acids. The V gene lost 0 bases and the J gene lost 0 bases, with 5 bases spanning the gap. CDR3 amino acids: CASSVGPSTDTQYF. In nucleotides, the CDR3 is TGTGCCAGCAGCGTAGGTCCTAGCACAGATACGCAGTATTTT.

This clone was seen only a few times. The chain recombines TRBV5-1 with TRBJ1-1; D remains unclear. V lost 1 base, J lost 0 bases, and 7 bases lay in between. This CDR3 is built from 14 residues. Germline lookup yields CDR1 SGHRS and CDR2 YFSETQ. The CDR3 here is CASSLSGLNTEAFF. In nucleotides, the CDR3 is TGCGCCAGCAGCTTGTCTGGGCTGAACACTGAAGCTTTCTTT. Based on the CDR3 plus reference TRBV5-1 and TRBJ1-1, the full variable domain is KAGVTQTPRYLIKTRGQQVTLSCSPISGHRSVSWYQQTPGQGLQFLFEYFSETQRNKGNFPGRFSGRQFSNSRSEMNVSTLELGDSALYLCASSLSGLNTEAFFGQGTRLTVV.

CDR3 residues: CASSPTGGINQPQHF. DNA of the CDR3: TGTGCCAGCAGTCCCACAGGGGGAATTAATCAGCCCCAGCATTTT. The chain links TRBV7-2 to TRBJ1-5, with 8 bases identical to TRBD1. V shed 6 bases, J shed 4 bases, and the junction held 8 bases outside the gene matches. CDR1 SGHTA and CDR2 FQGNSA come from the germline V gene. The CDR3 runs 15 residues.

A note on this clone: A junction boundary mismatches the germline segment, possibly from a read error. The V gene is TRBV19, the J gene TRBJ2-7, with 10 bases aligning to TRBD1. The CDR3 contains 15 residues. Germline V gives CDR1 LNHDA, CDR2 SQIVND (reference sequence). The CDR3 reads CASRIGGQGTYEQYF. The CDR3 DNA reads as TGTGCCAGTAGGATAGGGGGACAGGGGACCTACGAGCAGTACTTC.

The rearrangement links TRBV7-3 to TRBJ2-1; D uncertain. Germline V gives CDR1 SGHTA, CDR2 FQGTGA. V dropped 0 bases and J dropped 8 bases, with 11 bases sitting between them. CDR3 length: 14 residues. The CDR3: CASSLTPSRDEQFF. CDR3 in DNA: TGTGCCAGCAGCTTAACCCCTAGTCGGGATGAGCAGTTCTTC.

This clone was seen a single time. The chain carries TRBV7-3 and TRBJ2-1; the match to TRBD1 covers 8 bases. The germline gives CDR1 SGHTA, CDR2 FQGTGA. The CDR3 sequence is 16 residues long. V was pared by 4 bases and J by 0 bases, with 5 bases of the junction left unmatched. CDR3 DNA sequence: TGTGCCAGCAGCTGGGTGCAGGGGGCCTCCTACAATGAGCAGTTCTTC. This encodes CASSWVQGASYNEQFF.

The V gene is TRBV7-6, the J gene TRBJ2-3, with 7 bases lining up with TRBD2. V lost 2 bases, J lost 1 base, and 12 bases stayed unmatched. Germline CDR1 is SGHVS and CDR2 is FNYEAQ. This CDR3 has 18 amino acids. CDR3 loop: CASSLSSLAGAGTDTQYF. Written as DNA, the CDR3 is TGTGCCAGCAGCTTAAGTAGTCTGGCGGGAGCGGGCACAGATACGCAGTATTTT.

The V call is TRBV15, the J call TRBJ1-2; TRBD1 is a possible D gene (6 bases). Germline V gene data show CDR1 as LNHNV and CDR2 as YYDKDF (reference sequence). CDR3 length equals 15 residues. V dropped 0 bases and J dropped 8 bases, with 16 bases sitting between them. Here the CDR3 reads CATSRDPPGARGYTF. CDR3 in DNA: TGTGCCACCAGCAGAGATCCCCCAGGGGCTAGGGGCTACACCTTC.

The V and J genes are TRBV7-9 and TRBJ2-3; TRBD1 aligns across 7 bases. This CDR3 has 15 amino acids. With V trimmed by 10 bases and J by 2 bases, 12 bases remained unmatched. Germline V gives CDR1 SEHNR, CDR2 FQNEAQ (reference sequence). In DNA form, the CDR3 reads TGTGCCATCGAGAAAGGGGGCCAAGTCACAGATACGCAGTATTTT. Translated, it gives CAIEKGGQVTDTQYF.

This chain connects TRBV18 to TRBJ1-1; a possible D gene is TRBD1 (6 bases). The CDR3 spans 16 residues. Per germline, CDR1 KGHSH and CDR2 LQKENI. Trimming stripped 0 bases from V and 0 bases from J, with 11 bases between. CDR3 sequence reads: CASSPPGQPMNTEAFF. CDR3 DNA sequence: TGTGCCAGCTCACCACCAGGACAGCCTATGAACACTGAAGCTTTCTTT. The complete variable domain, with remaining parts taken from reference TRBV18 and TRBJ1-1, reads NAGVMQNPRHLVRRRGQEARLRCSPMKGHSHVYWYRQLPEEGLKFMVYLQKENIIDESGMPKERFSAEFPKEGPSILRIQQVVRGDSAAYFCASSPPGQPMNTEAFFGQGTRLTVV.

The J gene is TRBJ2-1, the V gene TRBV3-1 (or the pseudogene TRBV3-2); TRBD2 is a possible D gene (6 bases). V lost 4 bases and J 3 bases, leaving 22 bases between the germline ends. In germline, CDR1 is LGHDT, CDR2 YNNKEL (reference sequence). This CDR3 has 18 amino acids. Here the CDR3 DNA reads TGTGCCAGCAGCCGCCAAGCAAGTATCCGGGAGAGCTACAATGAGCAGTTCTTC. Translating it yields CASSRQASIRESYNEQFF.

The chain recombines TRBV24-1 with TRBJ1-5, with 8 bases aligning to TRBD1. The V segment lost 9 bases and the J segment 2 bases; nucleotides outside the gene matches: 5. This CDR3 is 14 amino acids long. CDR1 KGHDR and CDR2 SFDVKD come from the germline V gene. CDR3 in amino acids: CATQDRVGNQPQHF. CDR3 sequence (DNA): TGTGCCACCCAGGACAGGGTTGGCAATCAGCCCCAGCATTTT.

This chain connects TRBV11-2 to TRBJ1-5; the D gene is possibly TRBD1 (6 bases). Trimming pared 5 bases from V and 4 bases from J, leaving 9 bases between. This CDR3 is built from 13 residues. The germline V gene encodes CDR1 SGHAT and CDR2 FQNNGV. CDR3 nucleotides: TGTGCCAGCAGCACCACAGGGAATCAGCCCCAGCATTTT. Encoded protein: CASSTTGNQPQHF.

The chain has TRBV28 and TRBJ2-7, with D maybe TRBD2 (6 bases). This CDR3 comprises 13 residues. With 8 bases removed from V and 1 base from J, the gap between germline ends came to 12 bases. Germline CDR1 is MDHEN and CDR2 is SYDVKM. DNA of the CDR3: TGTGCCAGCTGTCCGGGGGATTCCTACGAGCAGTACTTC. Encoded protein: CASCPGDSYEQYF.

The rearrangement joins TRBV6-5 to TRBJ2-1; 10 bases match TRBD2. J was trimmed by 4 bases and V by 5 bases; bases with no gene match: 5. Germline CDR1 is MNHEY and CDR2 is SVGAGI. The CDR3 contains 15 residues. The CDR3 DNA is TGTGCCAGCAGTCGACTAGCGGGCCAATACAATGAGCAGTTCTTC. As protein: CASSRLAGQYNEQFF.

The chain carries TRBV21-1 and TRBJ2-1; TRBD2, the D gene given by the table, was not confirmed from the DNA. TRBV21-1 is termed a pseudogene. This CDR3 spans 16 amino acids. CDR3 in DNA: TGTGCCAGCACACTGGGACTAGCGGGTACCTACAATGAGCAGTTCTTC. It yields the protein CASTLGLAGTYNEQFF.

This chain uses TRBV9 with TRBJ1-3; tentatively, D is TRBD1 (5 bases). CDR1 is SGDLS and CDR2 is YYNGEE in the germline V gene. There are 16 residues in the CDR3. Trimming removed 0 bases from V and 1 base from J, with 11 bases in between. The CDR3 sequence: CASSVVGTPSGNTIYF. DNA of the CDR3: TGTGCCAGCAGCGTAGTTGGGACTCCTTCTGGAAACACCATATATTTT.

As regards this clone: Within the sample, other DNA sequences also encode this same CDR3. The CDR3 DNA is TGTGCCAGCAGTTACACCGGACAGGGGGTTGAAGCTTTCTTT. Its protein product is CASSYTGQGVEAFF. This chain connects TRBV6-5 to TRBJ1-1; 10 positions match TRBD1. Germline V gene data show CDR1 as MNHEY and CDR2 as SVGAGI. V shed 2 bases, J shed 7 bases, and the junction held 4 bases outside the gene matches. The CDR3 is made up of 14 amino acids.

The chain carries TRBV18 and TRBJ1-1; TRBD1 aligns across 12 bases. The V gene end was trimmed by 4 bases and the J gene end by 1 base; junction bases not matched to a gene: 7. This CDR3 comprises 17 residues. Germline loops: CDR1 KGHSH, CDR2 LQKENI. CDR3 protein: CASSLTGQGAGNTEAFF. The CDR3 region has the DNA TGTGCCAGCTCACTAACGGGACAGGGGGCGGGGAACACTGAAGCTTTCTTT.

The sample holds one count of this clone. This chain joins TRBV18 and TRBJ1-5, with 8 bases that match TRBD1. J was trimmed by 4 bases and V by 4 bases; bases with no gene match: 6. The CDR3 covers 15 residues. Germline values: CDR1 KGHSH, CDR2 LQKENI. CDR3 amino acids: CASSQDRDRNQPQHF. The DNA for the CDR3 is TGTGCCAGCTCACAGGACAGGGATCGAAATCAGCCCCAGCATTTT.

The chain couples TRBV12-5 to TRBJ2-7, with D unclear. V shed 1 base and J shed 9 bases, with 16 bases lying between them. Germline assignment: CDR1 LGHNT and CDR2 FRNRAP. The CDR3 sequence is 14 residues long. CDR3 sequence reads: CASGLGQALGLQYF. In DNA, the CDR3 is TGTGCTAGTGGTTTGGGTCAGGCTCTTGGTCTGCAGTACTTC.

This chain uses TRBV27 with TRBJ2-1; D unresolved. The CDR3 covers 18 residues. V was cut by 4 bases and J by 2 bases, with 21 bases left in between. Germline loops: CDR1 MNHEY, CDR2 SMNVEV (reference sequence). CDR3 in DNA: TGTGCCAGCAGTTCCGCCAGGTCCCCCGGCCCCACCTACAATGAGCAGTTCTTC. This sequence encodes CASSSARSPGPTYNEQFF.

This chain links TRBV19 with TRBJ1-1; no definite D call. The CDR3 runs to 13 residues. Germline V gene lookup returns CDR1 LNHDA and CDR2 SQIVND (reference sequence). V lost 7 bases and J lost 6, with 15 bases in between. In nucleotides, the CDR3 is TGTGCCAGTAACCGACAACCCAGCCCTGAAGCTTTCTTT. The encoded protein is CASNRQPSPEAFF.